This entry describes one T cell receptor beta chain. This clone was observed a handful of times. This clone's antigen is unknown. Base qualities are missing; no much larger clone stands one base away. This specimen's time point label, interpreted: after neoadjuvant nivolumab, at surgical resection. Patients were newly diagnosed with stage II-IVA oral cavity squamous cell carcinoma and had received no prior systemic or radiation treatment. The cohort was made up of patients with locally advanced, HPV-negative oral cavity squamous cell carcinoma. The samples were drawn from a longitudinal correlative study tied to a single-arm phase II trial testing neoadjuvant nivolumab in oral cavity squamous cell carcinoma. Subject-matched pre- and post-treatment PBMCs and tumors from three responders and three non-responders underwent genomic DNA-based TCRbeta sequencing. For tumor tissue, genomic DNA extraction relied on the Maxwell RSC DNA from Tissue kit.

This sample is drawn from a study of neoadjuvant anti-PD-1 for oral cavity cancer (dated by TCRdb to about 2021). With regard to the full study: Before undergoing curative-intent surgical resection, most patients got three to four biweekly nivolumab doses at 3 mg/kg. For patients who did not progress, a fourth nivolumab dose was given around day 43, followed by definitive surgical resection on days 50-56. Under RECIST 1.1, patients with complete response, partial response or stable disease were classed as responders, and patients with progression were classed as non-responders. There were roughly 11 patients in the parent correlative cohort, and the response rate was around 30%. What the study reported, not specific to this receptor: Larger post-treatment sizes of preexisting intratumoral clones correlated with greater tumor shrinkage, suggesting expansion of preexisting clones contributed to response. Higher pretreatment blood Treg/Th17 ratios correlated with higher pretreatment blood TCRbeta clonality and lower post-treatment tumor TCRbeta clonality. The TCR analyses had only a few patients in each response group, and the authors called for validation in larger cohorts.

The germline V gene gives CDR1 as SGHNT and CDR2 as YENEEA. Taken from cysteine to phenylalanine, the CDR3 has 19 residues. Just CDR3 DNA is preserved here, 57 bases in frame from base 1. Trimming costs V 1 base and J 1 base, and their ends lie 20 bases apart. For survey sequencing of tumor libraries, mostly 4.5 to 5.5 ug of input genomic DNA was used, and two replicates were run per sample. TCRbeta libraries were prepared with the immunoSEQ hsTCRbeta kit according to the manufacturer's instructions. An Illumina NovaSeq 6000 S4 flow cell was used to sequence the final libraries, which had first been combined to 3 nM. As for how the authors treated the data: Raw data preprocessing and quality control were performed with the immunoSEQ Analyzer. The analysis was restricted to productive rearrangements, with each unique CDR3 amino acid sequence defining a clonotype. Repertoire clonality was estimated as the Gini-Simpson index, which was calculated using the R package tcR. Gini indices were compared with Student's t test, and associations with tumor size change were assessed by Pearson correlation. TCRdb provides this immuneACCESS table in a form limited to in-frame rearrangements. Some clones are lacking; in checked studies, under half of them reflect an unresolved V gene, and why the rest are absent is not known. V and J calls and clone size are given by that table; D and trimming were obtained from the DNA. The sample records some 22,000 clones, approximately 27% of which are singletons. The ten largest account for roughly 15% of the sample.

The sequence was obtained from a person between 40 and 85 years old with oral cavity squamous cell carcinoma. Here the sequenced sample was tumor tissue, taken after nivolumab (anti-PD-1) treatment. Recombination linked TRBV11-3 to TRBJ1-5; tentative D gene TRBD1, with 6 bases matching. The DNA reads as follows: TGTGCCAGCAGCTTAGTTAGGACAGTTGGGTATATGAGCAATCAGCCCCAGCATTTT. This translates into CASSLVRTVGYMSNQPQHF.